The sequence of this TCR beta chain was determined in a study of graft-versus-host responses after intestinal transplantation. CDR3 length: 15 amino acids. Germline CDR1 and CDR2: LNHDA and SQIVND (reference sequence). Trimming pared 7 bases from V and 6 bases from J, leaving 19 bases between. TCRdb's copy holds only in-frame clones and misses some; the assay was immunoSEQ multiplex PCR. This table holds more than 20,000 clones, roughly 92% found once. The sample here was PBMCs, taken approximately 250 days after intestinal transplant. The receptor's source is a human patient who received an intestinal transplant, so some T cells may come from the graft donor. The V gene is TRBV19, the J gene TRBJ2-1; tentative D call: TRBD2 (6 bases). CDR3 sequence reads: CASTSGVMGGNEQFF. Here the CDR3 DNA reads TGTGCCAGTACCTCAGGTGTAATGGGGGGCAATGAGCAGTTCTTC.